This T cell receptor (beta chain) was observed in a study of shared clonotypes between healthy human individuals. All donors qualified as healthy HIV-negative adults and had experienced no recent acute infections or vaccinations. The CDR3 has 15 residues. V gave up 3 bases and J gave up 1 base; unmatched junction bases: 3. The germline CDR1 and CDR2 sequences are SGHRS and YFSETQ. The data were produced by immunoSEQ multiplex PCR, yet TCRdb's version contains in-frame clones alone and is incomplete. The table lists 1.5 million to 1.9 million clones, 95% to 99% of them singletons, with roughly 0.4% in the top ten. In regard to this clone: Different DNA sequences within this sample yield the same CDR3.

V gene TRBV5-1 combines with J gene TRBJ2-2; 7 bases map to TRBD2. The sample taken for sequencing was naive CD4+ T cells sorted from blood. Subset defined: CD45RA+ positively selected. The TCR sequence derives from a young man in good health. The CDR3 here is CASSSSGGNTGELFF. The CDR3 nucleotides read TGCGCCAGCAGCTCTTCGGGGGGGAACACCGGGGAGCTGTTTTTT.